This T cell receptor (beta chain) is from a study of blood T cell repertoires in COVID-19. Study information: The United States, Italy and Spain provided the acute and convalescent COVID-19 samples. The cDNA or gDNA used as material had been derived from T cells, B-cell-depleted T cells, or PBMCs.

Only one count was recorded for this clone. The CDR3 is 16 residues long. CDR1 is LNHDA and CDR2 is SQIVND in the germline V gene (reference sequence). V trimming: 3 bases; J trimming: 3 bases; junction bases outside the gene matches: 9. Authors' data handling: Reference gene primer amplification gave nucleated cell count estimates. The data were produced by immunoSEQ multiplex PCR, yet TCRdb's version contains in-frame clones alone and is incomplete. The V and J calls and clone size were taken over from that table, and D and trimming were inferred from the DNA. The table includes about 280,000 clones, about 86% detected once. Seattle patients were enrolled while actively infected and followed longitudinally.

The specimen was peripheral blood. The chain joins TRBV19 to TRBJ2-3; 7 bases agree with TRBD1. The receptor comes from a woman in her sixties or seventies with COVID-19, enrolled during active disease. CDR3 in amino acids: CASSIVTAGGTDTQYF. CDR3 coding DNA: TGTGCCAGTAGTATCGTGACGGCAGGGGGAACAGATACGCAGTATTTT.